Presented here are 18 T cell receptor beta chains from one specimen sequenced in a study of blood T cell repertoires in COVID-19. Repertoires were generated with immunoSEQ multiplex PCR, while TCRdb's copy carries only in-frame clones and drops some. This table has about 15,000 clones, 60% to 80% appearing once. Sequenced input: peripheral blood. Every receptor here comes from a human donor in a cohort sampled during active COVID-19.

The CDR3, as DNA: TGTGCCAGCAGGTTGGAGACAGGCGTGCCCCAAGAGACCCAGTACTTC. Protein product: CASRLETGVPQETQYF. The chain employs TRBV21-1 and TRBJ2-5; TRBD1, as called in the table, went unchecked against the DNA. TRBV21-1 is tagged as a pseudogene. CDR3 length: 16 residues.

In this sample, this clone turned up a few times. J is TRBJ2-7 and V is TRBV2; 10 bases agree with TRBD1. With V trimmed by 4 bases and J by 1 base, 7 bases remained unmatched. Germline lookup yields CDR1 SNHLY and CDR2 FYNNEI. This CDR3 spans 16 amino acids. CDR3 protein: CASSAPGQGPSYEQYF. In nucleotides, the CDR3 is TGTGCCAGCAGTGCCCCGGGACAGGGGCCTTCCTACGAGCAGTACTTC.

In this sample, this clone is medium-sized. The chain combines TRBV27 with TRBJ2-1; 10 positions agree with TRBD1. Trimming cost V 6 bases and J 7 bases; bases outside gene matches: 6. Germline V lookup: CDR1 MNHEY, CDR2 SMNVEV (reference sequence). The CDR3 loop spans 14 amino acids. The CDR3 sequence is CASSDRGPTNEQFF. CDR3 bases: TGTGCCAGCAGCGACAGGGGGCCAACGAATGAGCAGTTCTTC.

The chain uses TRBV29-1 and TRBJ2-3; TRBD1 agrees at 12 bases. Germline CDR1 SQVTM, CDR2 ANQGSEA. The CDR3 length is 14 residues. J lost 2 bases, V lost 5 bases, and 2 bases had no gene match. CDR3 sequence reads: CSVRDRGPTDTQYF. DNA of the CDR3: TGCAGCGTTAGGGACAGGGGGCCCACAGATACGCAGTATTTT.

V gene TRBV27 combines with J gene TRBJ2-7; D ambiguous. V was cut by 3 bases and J by 0 bases, with 6 bases left in between. CDR1 is MNHEY and CDR2 is SMNVEV in the germline V gene (reference sequence). This CDR3 has 13 residues. The DNA for the CDR3 is TGTGCCAGCAGTTTTAGCCCCTCCTACGAGCAGTACTTC. It translates to CASSFSPSYEQYF.

The chain combines TRBV10-3 with TRBJ2-7; perhaps TRBD2 as D (5 bases). V was clipped by 0 bases and J by 6 bases, with 9 bases between them. Germline-derived CDR1 and CDR2 are ENHRY and SYGVKD. This CDR3 has 13 residues. The CDR3 spells CAISESMGSEQYF. CDR3 coding DNA: TGTGCCATCAGTGAGTCGATGGGGAGCGAGCAGTACTTC.

The V gene is TRBV20-1, the J gene TRBJ2-7, with D tentatively TRBD2 (5 bases). The V gene lost 3 bases and the J gene lost 7 bases, with 22 bases spanning the gap. Germline assignment: CDR1 DFQATT and CDR2 SNEGSKA (reference sequence). The CDR3 is 15 amino acids. CDR3 nucleotide sequence: TGCAGTGCTAGTTCTTCGGCTAGCCCCCTGGAAGAGCAGTACTTC. Translating it yields CSASSSASPLEEQYF.

The rearrangement links TRBV24-1 to TRBJ1-4, with a possible D match to TRBD1 (6 bases). Germline CDR1 reads KGHDR; CDR2 reads SFDVKD. V lost 7 bases and J lost 6, with 11 bases in between. This CDR3 is built from 13 residues. CDR3 in amino acids: CATSQGSDEKLFF. The CDR3 nucleotides are TGTGCCACCAGCCAGGGGTCGGATGAAAAACTGTTTTTT.

This clone has only a few counts. The chain is built from TRBV6-1 and TRBJ2-2, with 8 bases fitting TRBD2. This CDR3 is built from 13 residues. Looked up from germline, CDR1 is MNHNS and CDR2 is SASEGT. V shed 2 bases, J shed 7 bases, and the junction held 0 bases outside the gene matches. The CDR3 DNA reads as TGTGCCAGCAGTGAACGGGAGGGCGGGGAGCTGTTTTTT. Translating gives CASSEREGGELFF.

The chain employs TRBV4-1 and TRBJ2-5; 10 bases match TRBD2. The CDR3 is made up of 18 amino acids. The V and J ends lost 4 bases and 5 bases, in that order; junction bases with no gene match: 16. Germline-derived CDR1 and CDR2 are MGHRA and YSYEKL. CDR3 sequence reads: CASSLDARSSGRRETQYF. In DNA form, the CDR3 reads TGCGCCAGCAGCCTCGATGCTCGGTCTAGCGGGAGAAGGGAGACCCAGTACTTC.

The V gene is TRBV18, the J gene TRBJ2-2; 13 bases fit TRBD2. CDR1 KGHSH and CDR2 LQKENI come from the germline V gene. Losses at the gene ends were 3 bases for V and 6 bases for J; bases not matched to a gene: 7. The CDR3 extends over 17 amino acids. The CDR3 sequence: CASSPGTSGAISGELFF. The CDR3 region has the DNA TGTGCCAGCTCACCCGGGACTAGCGGGGCGATATCCGGGGAGCTGTTTTTT.

This chain links TRBV6-2 or TRBV6-3 with TRBJ1-4; D gene unclear. V lost 5 bases, J lost 8 bases, and 6 bases lay in between. CDR1 is MNHEY and CDR2 is SVGEGT in the germline V gene. The CDR3 spans 11 residues. The chain's CDR3 is CASSKQEKLFF. The CDR3 nucleotides read TGTGCCAGCAGTAAACAGGAAAAACTGTTTTTT.

The V and J genes are TRBV18 and TRBJ1-5, with D possibly matching TRBD1 (5 bases). The germline V and J ends were trimmed by 2 bases and 4 bases, with 15 bases remaining between them. Germline assignment: CDR1 KGHSH and CDR2 LQKENI. This CDR3 spans 16 amino acids. CDR3 amino acids: CASSPGNGQNNQPQHF. The DNA of the CDR3 is TGTGCCAGCTCACCAGGAAACGGACAAAATAATCAGCCCCAGCATTTT.

This clone has a handful of counts. V usage is TRBV18 and J usage is TRBJ2-2; 10 bases align to TRBD1. Germline loops: CDR1 KGHSH, CDR2 LQKENI. CDR3 size: 16 residues. V gave up 4 bases and J gave up 7 bases; unmatched junction bases: 9. The DNA for the CDR3 is TGTGCCAGCTCACGTACCGGGACAGGGGAGTTCGGGGAGCTGTTTTTT. Protein: CASSRTGTGEFGELFF.

The genes are TRBV6-5 and TRBJ1-5, with TRBD1 matching 9 bases. V shed 6 bases, J shed 5 bases, and the junction held 5 bases outside the gene matches. This CDR3 region has 14 residues. Germline CDR1 MNHEY, CDR2 SVGAGI. The CDR3, as DNA: TGTGCCAGCAGCCCCGGACAGGGGTATCAGCCCCAGCATTTT. It is translated as CASSPGQGYQPQHF.

The V and J genes are TRBV5-5 and TRBJ2-2; TRBD2 agrees at 10 bases. Germline V CDR1 and CDR2: SGHKS, YYEKEE (reference sequence). The CDR3 extends over 17 amino acids. Trimming took 3 bases from V and 4 from J; bases not matched to a gene: 9. The CDR3 sequence is CASSSAGGVRSTGELFF. The CDR3 DNA sequence: TGTGCCAGCAGCTCAGCGGGGGGGGTTCGCAGCACCGGGGAGCTGTTTTTT. The complete variable domain, with remaining parts taken from reference TRBV5-5 and TRBJ2-2, reads DAGVTQSPTHLIKTRGQQVTLRCSPISGHKSVSWYQQVLGQGPQFIFQYYEKEERGRGNFPDRFSARQFPNYSSELNVNALLLGDSALYLCASSSAGGVRSTGELFFGEGSRLTVL.

This clone was counted a single time. The V and J genes are TRBV10-2 and TRBJ2-7; D is uncertain. Germline V CDR1 and CDR2: WSHSY, SAAADI. V was shortened by 4 bases and J by 6 bases, with 16 bases between the two germline ends. The CDR3 totals 14 residues. The DNA of the CDR3 is TGCGCCAGCAGTGCGGCAGGCCCCGTCCTCGAGCAGTACTTC. Translated, it gives CASSAAGPVLEQYF.

This clone was observed once. This CDR3 reads CASSDSKATYNEQFF. The DNA of the CDR3 is TGTGCCAGCAGCGACTCAAAAGCAACTTACAATGAGCAGTTCTTC. The gene calls are TRBV5-4 and TRBJ2-1; D unclear. This CDR3 is 15 amino acids long. Germline CDR1 SGHNT, CDR2 YYREEE (reference sequence). Trimming stripped 4 bases from V and 4 bases from J, with 15 bases between.